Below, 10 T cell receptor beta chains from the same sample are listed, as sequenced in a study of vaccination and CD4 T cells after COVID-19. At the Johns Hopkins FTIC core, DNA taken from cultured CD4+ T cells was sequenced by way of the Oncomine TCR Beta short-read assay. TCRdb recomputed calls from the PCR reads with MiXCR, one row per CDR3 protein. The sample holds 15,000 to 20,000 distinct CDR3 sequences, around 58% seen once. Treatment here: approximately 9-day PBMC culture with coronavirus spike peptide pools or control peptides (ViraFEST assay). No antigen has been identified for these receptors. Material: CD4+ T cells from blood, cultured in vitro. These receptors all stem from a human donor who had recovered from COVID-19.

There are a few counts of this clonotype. The CDR3 bases are TGTGCCATCAGAACCCAGGGGGGAGGGAACACTGAAGCTTTCTTT. Its protein product is CAIRTQGGGNTEAFF. The chain carries TRBV10-3 and TRBJ1-1, with 7 bases that match TRBD1. This CDR3 is built from 15 residues. Germline V gene lookup returns CDR1 ENHRY and CDR2 SYGVKD. The V gene end was trimmed by 6 bases and the J gene end by 1 base; junction bases not matched to a gene: 8.

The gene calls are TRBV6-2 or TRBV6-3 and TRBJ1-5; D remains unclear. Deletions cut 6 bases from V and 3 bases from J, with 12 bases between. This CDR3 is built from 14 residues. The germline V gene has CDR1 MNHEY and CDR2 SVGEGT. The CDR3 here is CASRESGHNQPQHF. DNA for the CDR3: TGTGCCAGCAGGGAATCAGGTCACAATCAGCCCCAGCATTTT.

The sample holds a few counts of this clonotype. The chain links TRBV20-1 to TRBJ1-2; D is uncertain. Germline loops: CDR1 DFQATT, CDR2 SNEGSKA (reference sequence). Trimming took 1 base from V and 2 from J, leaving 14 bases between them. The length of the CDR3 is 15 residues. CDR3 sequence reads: CSARGGLSLNYGYTF. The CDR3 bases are TGCAGTGCTAGAGGAGGGCTCTCTCTCAACTATGGCTACACCTTC.

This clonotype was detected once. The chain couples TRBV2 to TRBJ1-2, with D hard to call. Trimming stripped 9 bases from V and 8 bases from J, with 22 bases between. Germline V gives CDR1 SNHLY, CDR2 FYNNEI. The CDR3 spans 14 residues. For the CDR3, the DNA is TGTGCCAGTCGGGAGCAGCTTCAAGGCTTGGGCTACACCTTC. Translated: CASREQLQGLGYTF.

CDR3 nucleotides: TGTGCCAGCAGTGATGGGCAGACGAACACTGAAGCTTTCTTT. It codes for CASSDGQTNTEAFF. This chain uses TRBV25-1 with TRBJ1-1; D not certain. Germline assignment: CDR1 MGHDK and CDR2 SYGVNS. The CDR3 sequence is 14 residues long. Between the trimmed V and J ends, which lost 3 bases and 1 base, there was a span of 9 bases.

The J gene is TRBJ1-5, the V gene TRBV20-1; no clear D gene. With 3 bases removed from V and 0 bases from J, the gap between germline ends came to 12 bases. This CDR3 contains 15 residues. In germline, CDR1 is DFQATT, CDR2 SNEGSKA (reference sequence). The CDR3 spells CSARPAGYSNQPQHF. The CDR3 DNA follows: TGCAGTGCTAGGCCCGCGGGGTATAGCAATCAGCCCCAGCATTTT.

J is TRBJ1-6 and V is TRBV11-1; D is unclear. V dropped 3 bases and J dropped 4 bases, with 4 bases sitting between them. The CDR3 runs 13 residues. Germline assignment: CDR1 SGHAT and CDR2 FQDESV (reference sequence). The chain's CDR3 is CASSLEYNSPLHF. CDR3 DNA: TGTGCCAGCAGCTTGGAGTATAATTCACCCCTCCACTTT.

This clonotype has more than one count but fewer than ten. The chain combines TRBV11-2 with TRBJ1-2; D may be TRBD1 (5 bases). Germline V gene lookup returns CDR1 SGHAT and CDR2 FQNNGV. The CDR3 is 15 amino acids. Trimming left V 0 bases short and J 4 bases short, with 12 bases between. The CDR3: CASSLEGMGLYGYTF. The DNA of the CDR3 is TGTGCCAGCAGCTTAGAGGGGATGGGACTCTATGGCTACACCTTC. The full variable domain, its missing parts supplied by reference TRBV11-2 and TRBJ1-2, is EAGVAQSPRYKIIEKRQSVAFWCNPISGHATLYWYQQILGQGPKLLIQFQNNGVVDDSQLPKDRFSAERLKGVDSTLKIQPAKLEDSAVYLCASSLEGMGLYGYTFGSGTRLTVV.

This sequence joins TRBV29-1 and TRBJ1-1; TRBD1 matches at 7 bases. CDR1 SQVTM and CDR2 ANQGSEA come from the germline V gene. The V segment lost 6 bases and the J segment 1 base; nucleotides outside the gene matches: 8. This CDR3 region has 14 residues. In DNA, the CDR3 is TGCAGCGTACCCAAGACAGGGTCGAACACTGAAGCTTTCTTT. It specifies CSVPKTGSNTEAFF.

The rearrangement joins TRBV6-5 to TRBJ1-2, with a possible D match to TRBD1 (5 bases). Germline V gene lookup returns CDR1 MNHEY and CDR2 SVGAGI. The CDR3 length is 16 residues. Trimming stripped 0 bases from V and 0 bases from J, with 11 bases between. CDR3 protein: CASSYSGDAANYGYTF. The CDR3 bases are TGTGCCAGCAGTTACTCGGGGGACGCAGCTAACTATGGCTACACCTTC.